This TCR beta chain was recovered during a study of cytomegalovirus exposure and HLA in healthy donors. Study-level points and caveats: Later analysis placed DRB1 highest and HLA-C lowest in TCR association rates, which differed by HLA locus. TCR beta sequences reportedly predicted the HLA-A and HLA-B alleles of most subjects accurately. The study recorded around 160 TCR beta chains that were cytomegalovirus-associated.

The PCR was carried out with 60 Vbeta primers and 13 Jbeta primers. Under the authors' procedure: Later, an analysis found around 77 million unique TCR beta chains, and 8.5 million to 14 million of these were shared. Only in-frame clones appear in the TCRdb table, and some are missing; sequencing was by immunoSEQ multiplex PCR. The V and J calls and clone size are taken from that table; D and trimming were inferred from the DNA. This table has over 150,000 clones, less than 80% appearing once. Germline lookup yields CDR1 SGHNT and CDR2 YYREEE (reference sequence). CDR3 length: 13 residues. V lost 4 bases and J lost 7, with 11 bases in between. Concerning this clone: Its antigen remains unidentified.

The receptor was derived from a man in his forties in good health and CMV-seronegative. The chain uses TRBV5-4 and TRBJ1-4; D call uncertain. The sequencing input was PBMCs. CDR3: CASSPGRAEKLFF. The DNA for the CDR3 is TGTGCCAGCAGCCCCGGTCGTGCTGAAAAACTGTTTTTT.